The TCR beta chain under discussion was sequenced for a study of molecular identifiers for immune sequencing clone quantification. The CDR3 has 14 amino acids. The germline CDR1 and CDR2 sequences are MDHEN and SYDVKM. Trimming cost V 4 bases and J 0 bases, with 10 bases left between them. There are many counts of this clonotype. TCRdb processed the PCR reads anew with MiXCR; each CDR3 protein has one entry. Here the sample spans just under 650,000 distinct CDR3 sequences, approximately 20% being singletons. The chain links TRBV28 to TRBJ2-7, with D possibly being TRBD1 (5 bases). The TCR comes from a human donor in good health. Some libraries in this study had Jurkat cell RNA spiked in. Sequenced: naive CD8+ T cells from blood, with Jurkat cell RNA spiked in. Subset in this sample: FACS-sorted CD8+CD4-CCR7+CD45RA+ naive T cells. The CDR3 nucleotides read TGTGCCAGCAGTTCAGGGCCATTCTCCTACGAGCAGTACTTC. It is translated as CASSSGPFSYEQYF.